This is a list of T cell receptor beta chains from one sample in a study of blood T cell repertoires in COVID-19. Using immunoSEQ multiplex PCR, the repertoire was profiled, and TCRdb retains in-frame clones only, with some absent. The sample has 110,000 or so clones; more than 80% are singletons. Sequences were obtained from peripheral blood. The receptors stem from a woman between 40 and 55 years old with acute or convalescent COVID-19. CDR3s include the opening cysteine and the closing phenylalanine or tryptophan. Fields, in order: D gene, clone size, J gene, V gene, CDR3 protein, CDR3 DNA. The D gene is left open where the match is weak. A clone size is listed for some rows: how often the clone was seen (once, few, many), or a class if it is expanded.

d_call: NA
clone_size: NA
j_call: TRBJ1-4
v_call: TRBV7-9
cdr3_aa: CASGWTANEKLFF
cdr3_nt: TGTGCCAGCGGCTGGACAGCTAATGAAAAACTGTTTTTT

d_call: NA
clone_size: NA
j_call: TRBJ2-1
v_call: TRBV6-6
cdr3_aa: CASSPRGDLIEQFF
cdr3_nt: TGTGCCAGCAGCCCCCGAGGAGACCTGATCGAGCAGTTCTTC

d_call: TRBD2
clone_size: NA
j_call: TRBJ2-1
v_call: TRBV7-3
cdr3_aa: CASSLVLAGTNEQFF
cdr3_nt: TGTGCCAGCAGCTTAGTTCTAGCGGGGACGAATGAGCAGTTCTTC

d_call: NA
clone_size: NA
j_call: TRBJ1-2
v_call: TRBV15
cdr3_aa: CATETGGGYGYTF
cdr3_nt: TGTGCCACCGAGACTGGGGGAGGCTATGGCTACACCTTC

d_call: NA
clone_size: NA
j_call: TRBJ2-7
v_call: TRBV2
cdr3_aa: CASSEWDNPWEQYF
cdr3_nt: TGTGCCAGCAGTGAATGGGACAACCCTTGGGAGCAGTACTTC

d_call: TRBD2
clone_size: NA
j_call: TRBJ2-5
v_call: TRBV5-1
cdr3_aa: CASSLVPSGGQETQYF
cdr3_nt: TGCGCCAGCAGCTTGGTTCCTAGCGGGGGACAAGAGACCCAGTACTTC

d_call: NA
clone_size: few
j_call: TRBJ1-3
v_call: TRBV29-1
cdr3_aa: CSVFDRDSGNTIYF
cdr3_nt: TGCAGCGTTTTCGACAGAGACTCTGGAAACACCATATATTTT

d_call: NA
clone_size: NA
j_call: TRBJ1-1
v_call: TRBV28
cdr3_aa: CASSGVWARGGAEAFF
cdr3_nt: TGTGCCAGCAGTGGCGTATGGGCCAGGGGTGGGGCTGAAGCTTTCTTT

d_call: TRBD2
clone_size: NA
j_call: TRBJ2-2
v_call: TRBV6-1
cdr3_aa: CASSRGTSGTGELFF
cdr3_nt: TGTGCCAGCAGCCGAGGGACTAGCGGGACCGGGGAGCTGTTTTTT

d_call: TRBD1
clone_size: NA
j_call: TRBJ2-7
v_call: TRBV19
cdr3_aa: CASSDPGQIAYEQYF
cdr3_nt: TGTGCCAGTAGTGACCCGGGACAGATAGCCTACGAGCAGTACTTC

d_call: NA
clone_size: NA
j_call: TRBJ1-2
v_call: TRBV7-3
cdr3_aa: CASSLTRTGTYGYTF
cdr3_nt: TGTGCCAGCAGCTTAACCCGAACAGGGACCTATGGCTACACCTTC

d_call: TRBD1
clone_size: NA
j_call: TRBJ1-4
v_call: TRBV7-9
cdr3_aa: CASSLRQGGVEKLFF
cdr3_nt: TGTGCCAGCAGCCTAAGACAGGGTGGCGTGGAAAAACTGTTTTTT

d_call: NA
clone_size: NA
j_call: TRBJ1-5
v_call: TRBV14
cdr3_aa: CASSLNNQPQHF
cdr3_nt: TGTGCCAGCAGCCTCAATAATCAGCCCCAGCATTTT

d_call: NA
clone_size: NA
j_call: TRBJ1-4
v_call: TRBV5-6
cdr3_aa: CASSLLQGRPNEKLFF
cdr3_nt: TGTGCCAGCAGCTTGTTACAGGGAAGGCCTAATGAAAAACTGTTTTTT

d_call: NA
clone_size: NA
j_call: TRBJ1-5
v_call: TRBV30
cdr3_aa: CAWGTNSLRQPQHF
cdr3_nt: TGTGCCTGGGGAACAAACAGTCTGCGACAGCCCCAGCATTTT

d_call: TRBD1
clone_size: once
j_call: TRBJ1-2
v_call: TRBV3-1/TRBV3-2
cdr3_aa: CASSQRQGSGYTF
cdr3_nt: TGTGCCAGCAGCCAGAGACAGGGGTCTGGCTACACCTTC

d_call: TRBD2
clone_size: NA
j_call: TRBJ2-2
v_call: TRBV7-2
cdr3_aa: CASSLLPAGLALTGELFF
cdr3_nt: TGTGCCAGCAGCTTACTTCCGGCAGGACTAGCTTTAACCGGGGAGCTGTTTTTT

d_call: NA
clone_size: NA
j_call: TRBJ2-1
v_call: TRBV5-6
cdr3_aa: CASGRGSSYNEQFF
cdr3_nt: TGTGCCAGCGGGCGTGGCAGCTCCTACAATGAGCAGTTCTTC

d_call: NA
clone_size: NA
j_call: TRBJ1-6
v_call: TRBV5-1
cdr3_aa: CASSLELRTREGSPLHF
cdr3_nt: TGCGCCAGCAGCTTGGAGCTTCGGACCAGGGAGGGTTCACCCCTCCACTTT

d_call: NA
clone_size: once
j_call: TRBJ1-1
v_call: TRBV5-4
cdr3_aa: CASSLIQPDTEAFF
cdr3_nt: TGTGCCAGCAGCTTAATACAGCCTGACACTGAAGCTTTCTTT

d_call: NA
clone_size: NA
j_call: TRBJ2-1
v_call: TRBV9
cdr3_aa: CASSPGLPPRGHEQFF
cdr3_nt: TGTGCCAGCAGCCCAGGACTGCCACCTCGAGGCCATGAGCAGTTCTTC

d_call: NA
clone_size: few
j_call: TRBJ1-5
v_call: TRBV4-1
cdr3_aa: CASSQDPDQPQHF
cdr3_nt: TGCGCCAGCAGCCAAGATCCAGATCAGCCCCAGCATTTT